The present T cell receptor (beta chain) was sequenced within a study of T cells after yellow fever vaccination. MiXCR was run by TCRdb on the 5' RACE reads, yielding one entry per CDR3 protein. The table lists 250,000 or so distinct CDR3 sequences, around 3.5% of them singletons. The CDR3 runs to 14 residues. The ends were cut back, 3 bases at V and 8 bases at J, with 14 bases in the middle. CDR1 LGHDT and CDR2 YNNKEL come from the germline V gene (reference sequence). This clonotype was seen repeatedly, ten times or more. The chain combines TRBV3-1 with TRBJ1-5; a weak D match, TRBD1 (6 bases). This sequence was found in a man between 18 and 35 years old who received the YFV17D yellow fever vaccine. This sample comprised PBMCs, obtained 15 days after the yellow fever booster vaccination. The CDR3 here is CASSQVGGREPQHF. The CDR3, as DNA: TGTGCCAGCAGCCAGGTGGGGGGCAGGGAGCCCCAGCATTTT.